The 32 T cell receptor beta chains below were found in one sample sequenced in a study of T cells after yellow fever vaccination. One entry per CDR3 protein results from TCRdb running MiXCR on the 5' RACE reads. The sample records about 69,000 distinct CDR3 sequences, about 6% being singletons. This material consisted of CD4+ T cells sorted from PBMCs, taken around 14 days after the first yellow fever vaccination. The receptors were gathered from a young man who received the YFV17D yellow fever vaccine.

In its sample, this clonotype was seen many times. The chain employs TRBV7-3 and TRBJ2-2; 7 nucleotides line up with TRBD1. The CDR3 covers 16 residues. CDR1 and CDR2 from the germline V gene are SGHTA and FQGTGA. V was pared by 4 bases and J by 1 base, with 6 bases of the junction left unmatched. The CDR3, as DNA: TGTGCCAGCAGCTCGACGACAGGGAGGAACACCGGGGAGCTGTTTTTT. It codes for CASSSTTGRNTGELFF.

This clonotype came up many times. The chain couples TRBV3-1 to TRBJ2-7; D perhaps matches TRBD2 (6 bases). The CDR3 runs 14 residues. Trimming took 3 bases from V and 3 from J, leaving 12 bases between them. CDR1 and CDR2 from the germline V gene are LGHDT and YNNKEL (reference sequence). For the CDR3, the DNA is TGTGCCAGCAGCCAGACCGGGGGTGTCTACGAGCAGTACTTC. Translation: CASSQTGGVYEQYF.

At least ten counts were recorded for this clonotype. The chain recombines TRBV27 with TRBJ1-6, with D uncertain. Trimming took off 10 bases at V and 7 bases at J, with 17 bases between the two ends. Germline lookup yields CDR1 MNHEY and CDR2 SMNVEV (reference sequence). This CDR3 region has 14 residues. The DNA of the CDR3 is TGTGCCACCCGAACCCACTCGGGGAATTCACCCCTCCACTTT. Protein product: CATRTHSGNSPLHF.

This clonotype was seen at least ten times. This CDR3 is CASSSGGEETQYF. The CDR3 coding sequence is TGCGCCAGCAGCTCAGGGGGCGAGGAGACCCAGTACTTC. The chain couples TRBV5-1 to TRBJ2-5; TRBD1 matches 8 bases. Germline V gene lookup returns CDR1 SGHRS and CDR2 YFSETQ. V lost 3 bases, J lost 5 bases, and 3 bases stayed unmatched. The CDR3 is 13 amino acids.

This clonotype occurred many times. This sequence joins TRBV12-3 or TRBV12-4 and TRBJ2-5, with 12 positions matching TRBD2. Trimming took 5 bases from V and 9 from J; bases not matched to a gene: 7. There are 14 residues in the CDR3. CDR3: CASSPTSGGLAQYF. CDR3 bases: TGTGCCAGCAGTCCGACTAGCGGGGGTTTGGCCCAGTACTTC.

This clonotype was seen ten or more times. The chain couples TRBV20-1 to TRBJ2-7, with a weak D call TRBD1 (5 bases). Deletions cut 2 bases from V and 2 bases from J, with 19 bases between. There are 16 residues in the CDR3. Germline V lookup: CDR1 DFQATT, CDR2 SNEGSKA (reference sequence). CDR3 amino acids: CSARPAAQVVAYEQYV. The DNA of the CDR3 is TGCAGTGCTAGACCTGCGGCACAGGTAGTAGCCTACGAGCAGTACGTC.

This clonotype was counted at least ten times. The gene calls are TRBV12-3 or TRBV12-4 and TRBJ2-3, with unresolved D. Trimming left V 1 base short and J 5 bases short, with 4 bases between. The CDR3 is 12 amino acids. The CDR3 DNA sequence: TGTGCCAGCAGTTTAGGTGTAGATACGCAGTATTTT. The encoded protein is CASSLGVDTQYF.

Many counts were recorded for this clonotype. The chain uses TRBV7-3 and TRBJ2-6, with D perhaps matching TRBD1 (6 bases). The germline gives CDR1 SGHTA, CDR2 FQGTGA. This CDR3 contains 17 residues. V was trimmed by 5 bases and J by 1 base, leaving 15 bases between them. This chain's CDR3 is CASSQGHAISGANVLTF. The DNA of the CDR3 is TGTGCCAGCAGCCAGGGACATGCGATATCTGGGGCCAACGTCCTGACTTTC. The full variable domain, completed using reference TRBV7-3 and TRBJ2-6, is GAGVSQTPSNKVTEKGKYVELRCDPISGHTALYWYRQSLGQGPEFLIYFQGTGAADDSGLPNDRFFAVRPEGSVSTLKIQRTERGDSAVYLCASSQGHAISGANVLTFGAGSRLTVL.

The sample holds many counts of this clonotype. The rearrangement uses TRBV5-1 and TRBJ1-5; maybe TRBD1 (5 bases). Germline V gives CDR1 SGHRS, CDR2 YFSETQ. V shed 2 bases and J shed 2 bases, with 11 bases lying between them. This CDR3 has 15 amino acids. In DNA, the CDR3 is TGCGCCAGCAGCTTTTCCGGGACGGGCAATCAGCCCCAGCATTTT. This translates into CASSFSGTGNQPQHF.

Ten or more counts support this clonotype. The chain recombines TRBV5-1 with TRBJ2-7, with D perhaps matching TRBD1 (6 bases). Looked up from germline, CDR1 is SGHRS and CDR2 is YFSETQ. V lost 3 bases and J lost 0, with 13 bases in between. The length of the CDR3 is 15 residues. This CDR3 reads CASSSRGTHSYEQYF. DNA of the CDR3: TGCGCCAGCAGCTCCAGGGGCACTCACTCCTACGAGCAGTACTTC. Complete variable domain (other parts from reference TRBV5-1 and TRBJ2-7): KAGVTQTPRYLIKTRGQQVTLSCSPISGHRSVSWYQQTPGQGLQFLFEYFSETQRNKGNFPGRFSGRQFSNSRSEMNVSTLELGDSALYLCASSSRGTHSYEQYFGPGTRLTVT.

The sample holds many counts of this clonotype. This chain connects TRBV19 to TRBJ1-1; D unresolved. The V end lost 5 bases, the J end lost 1 base, and 14 bases lay between the germline ends. The CDR3 totals 15 residues. CDR1 LNHDA and CDR2 SQIVND come from the germline V gene (reference sequence). The CDR3 loop is CASSLIDRRNTEAFF. The CDR3 DNA sequence: TGTGCCAGTAGTCTTATAGACCGGAGGAACACTGAAGCTTTCTTT.

At least ten counts were recorded for this clonotype. The chain links TRBV28 to TRBJ1-2, with D maybe TRBD1 (5 bases). CDR3 length: 15 amino acids. Trimming removed 4 bases at V and 2 bases at J, with 14 bases between. CDR1 is MDHEN, CDR2 SYDVKM, per germline. The CDR3 nucleotides read TGTGCCAGCAGTTCTCAGGGAGGGCTAAACTATGGCTACACCTTC. Its translation: CASSSQGGLNYGYTF.

This clonotype was seen many times. This rearrangement joins TRBV12-3 or TRBV12-4 to TRBJ1-1; D not resolved. The CDR3 is made up of 13 amino acids. Between the trimmed V and J ends, which lost 1 base and 1 base, there was a span of 4 bases. The CDR3 region is CASSLVWNTEAFF. CDR3 DNA: TGTGCCAGCAGTTTAGTTTGGAACACTGAAGCTTTCTTT.

This clonotype was seen repeatedly, ten times or more. The chain recombines TRBV7-6 with TRBJ2-7; D may match TRBD1 or TRBD2 (5 bases each). CDR1 and CDR2 (germline): SGHVS, FNYEAQ. V lost 2 bases and J lost 12, with 11 bases in between. This CDR3 is 11 amino acids long. The CDR3 reads CASSLRGVLYF. The CDR3, as DNA: TGTGCCAGCAGCTTAAGAGGGGTGCTGTACTTC. Full variable domain (remainder filled in from reference TRBV7-6 and TRBJ2-7): GAGVSQSPRYKVTKRGQDVALRCDPISGHVSLYWYRQALGQGPEFLTYFNYEAQQDKSGLPNDRFSAERPEGSISTLTIQRTEQRDSAMYRCASSLRGVLYFGPGTRLTVT.

This clonotype was seen ten or more times. J is TRBJ1-6 and V is TRBV2, with D unclear. Germline CDR1 reads SNHLY; CDR2 reads FYNNEI. This CDR3 region has 13 residues. Trimming cost V 4 bases and J 10 bases, with 11 bases left between them. CDR3 region: CASSGEVGSPLHF. CDR3 nucleotides: TGTGCCAGCAGTGGGGAAGTGGGATCACCCCTCCACTTT. The full variable domain, with the rest looked up from reference TRBV2 and TRBJ1-6, is EPEVTQTPSHQVTQMGQEVILRCVPISNHLYFYWYRQILGQKVEFLVSFYNNEISEKSEIFDDQFSVERPDGSNFTLKIRSTKLEDSAMYFCASSGEVGSPLHFGNGTRLTVT.

This clonotype was counted ten times or more. The chain recombines TRBV5-1 with TRBJ1-2; weak D call: TRBD1 (5 bases). The CDR3 is 14 residues long. In germline, CDR1 is SGHRS, CDR2 YFSETQ. Trimming left V 2 bases short and J 8 bases short, with 16 bases between. The CDR3 reads CASSLQDPMTGYTF. In DNA form, the CDR3 reads TGCGCCAGCAGCTTACAGGACCCGATGACCGGCTACACCTTC.

The rearrangement uses TRBV5-1 and TRBJ2-7; a possible D gene is TRBD1 (5 bases). Germline CDR1 is SGHRS and CDR2 is YFSETQ. This CDR3 has 13 amino acids. The V gene lost 5 bases and the J gene lost 5 bases, with 14 bases spanning the gap. The CDR3 nucleotides read TGCGCCAGCAGTCAGCTCCAGGGTAACGAGCAGTACTTC. Translation gives CASSQLQGNEQYF.

This clonotype was detected many times. This sequence joins TRBV5-6 and TRBJ1-5; the match to TRBD1 covers 8 bases. This CDR3 is built from 16 residues. CDR1 and CDR2 (germline): SGHDT, YYEEEE. The J segment lost 4 bases and the V segment lost 4 bases, leaving 10 bases of the junction unmatched. Written as DNA, the CDR3 is TGTGCCAGCAGCATAGGACAGGGCAGTCTAAATCAGCCCCAGCATTTT. It encodes CASSIGQGSLNQPQHF.

This clonotype showed up many times. J is TRBJ1-1 and V is TRBV20-1; D gene ambiguous. V dropped 3 bases and J dropped 1 base, with 9 bases sitting between them. Germline V gene data show CDR1 as DFQATT and CDR2 as SNEGSKA (reference sequence). This CDR3 contains 13 residues. The CDR3 here is CSASRQSNTEAFF. In DNA, the CDR3 is TGCAGTGCTAGTCGCCAGTCGAACACTGAAGCTTTCTTT.

This clonotype appeared many times. V usage is TRBV7-2 and J usage is TRBJ1-6; a weak D match, TRBD1 (6 bases). Trimming removed 11 bases at V and 7 bases at J, with 18 bases between. This CDR3 comprises 14 residues. The germline V gene encodes CDR1 SGHTA and CDR2 FQGNSA. This chain's CDR3 is CAGQIGGGNSPLHF. Here the CDR3 DNA reads TGTGCCGGCCAAATCGGGGGCGGGAATTCACCCCTCCACTTT.

This clonotype was found many times. V and J are TRBV4-1 and TRBJ1-4; D is undetermined. The germline gives CDR1 MGHRA, CDR2 YSYEKL. V gave up 0 bases and J gave up 3 bases, with 11 bases separating them. The length of the CDR3 is 16 residues. The CDR3 is CASSQDRISANEKLFF. The CDR3 DNA is TGCGCCAGCAGCCAAGACAGAATCTCCGCTAATGAAAAACTGTTTTTT.

V usage is TRBV27 and J usage is TRBJ1-2; tentative D call: TRBD1 (5 bases). Trimming took off 5 bases at V and 0 bases at J, with 13 bases between the two ends. Germline V lookup: CDR1 MNHEY, CDR2 SMNVEV (reference sequence). The CDR3 extends over 15 amino acids. CDR3 residues: CASSHYRSANYGYTF. CDR3 sequence (DNA): TGTGCCAGCAGTCACTACAGGTCAGCTAACTATGGCTACACCTTC.

In its sample, this clonotype was seen many times. This chain connects TRBV6-1 to TRBJ1-2; no definite D call. Germline-derived CDR1 and CDR2 are MNHNS and SASEGT. V was shortened by 6 bases and J by 2 bases, with 10 bases between the two germline ends. The CDR3 is 13 amino acids. The DNA for the CDR3 is TGTGCCAGCAGCGGGTATACCAACTATGGCTACACCTTC. Its protein product is CASSGYTNYGYTF.

This clonotype was observed many times. The rearrangement links TRBV5-1 to TRBJ2-1; TRBD1 matches 12 bases. Trimming took 4 bases from V and 9 from J; bases not matched to a gene: 5. Germline loops: CDR1 SGHRS, CDR2 YFSETQ. The length of the CDR3 is 14 residues. CDR3 DNA: TGCGCCAGCAGCAGGGACAGGGGGCCCGGTGAGCAGTTCTTC. Translated: CASSRDRGPGEQFF. Drawing the rest from reference TRBV5-1 and TRBJ2-1, the complete variable domain is KAGVTQTPRYLIKTRGQQVTLSCSPISGHRSVSWYQQTPGQGLQFLFEYFSETQRNKGNFPGRFSGRQFSNSRSEMNVSTLELGDSALYLCASSRDRGPGEQFFGPGTRLTVL.

This clonotype has ten or more counts. V and J are TRBV5-1 and TRBJ2-1; TRBD2 matches at 11 bases. This CDR3 has 16 amino acids. CDR1 is SGHRS, CDR2 YFSETQ, per germline. The V gene end was trimmed by 3 bases and the J gene end by 0 bases; junction bases not matched to a gene: 2. The CDR3 here is CASSSSGGSSYNEQFF. The DNA of the CDR3 is TGCGCCAGCAGCTCTAGCGGGGGGAGCTCCTACAATGAGCAGTTCTTC.

Many counts were recorded for this clonotype. The chain couples TRBV18 to TRBJ2-7, with D possibly being TRBD1 or TRBD2 (5 bases each). Looked up from germline, CDR1 is KGHSH and CDR2 is LQKENI. This CDR3 is built from 14 residues. V was pared by 4 bases and J by 0 bases, with 10 bases between. CDR3 amino acids: CASSLRDGSYEQYF. For the CDR3, the DNA is TGTGCCAGCTCACTTCGGGACGGCTCCTACGAGCAGTACTTC.

This clonotype has ten or more counts. This chain uses TRBV2 with TRBJ2-3; 12 bases agree with TRBD2. The CDR3 is 21 residues long. After removal of 4 bases from V and 0 bases from J, the junction contained 17 bases not matched to a gene. In germline, CDR1 is SNHLY, CDR2 FYNNEI. In DNA form, the CDR3 reads TGTGCCAGCAGTGTGGCCCGGGCGATGGCTAGCGGGGGGGATAGCACAGATACGCAGTATTTT. Its translation: CASSVARAMASGGDSTDTQYF.

This clonotype was observed at least ten times. V gene TRBV4-3 combines with J gene TRBJ2-2; 9 bases align to TRBD1. This CDR3 spans 15 amino acids. The germline CDR1 and CDR2 sequences are LGHNA and YSLEER. V was clipped by 1 base and J by 7 bases; unmatched bases: 4. For the CDR3, the DNA is TGCGCCAGCAGCCAAGCGGGACAGGGTAACGGGGAGCTGTTTTTT. This translates into CASSQAGQGNGELFF.

Ten or more counts support this clonotype. The gene calls are TRBV7-2 and TRBJ1-5; 9 bases align to TRBD1. The CDR3 length is 15 residues. The V gene's germline CDR1 is SGHTA and CDR2 FQGNSA. The J segment lost 6 bases and the V segment lost 1 base, leaving 4 bases of the junction unmatched. The CDR3 DNA is TGTGCCAGCAGCTTAGGACAGGGGGGGAGTCAGCCCCAGCATTTT. This sequence encodes CASSLGQGGSQPQHF.

This clonotype appeared many times. This sequence joins TRBV11-2 and TRBJ2-5, with D possibly TRBD1 on 6 matching bases. This CDR3 has 13 residues. Trimming stripped 7 bases from V and 2 bases from J, with 11 bases between. In germline, CDR1 is SGHAT, CDR2 FQNNGV. The CDR3 nucleotides are TGTGCCAGCACCAGGACAGTTCAAGAGACCCAGTACTTC. Protein: CASTRTVQETQYF.

This clonotype was observed many times. This chain uses TRBV12-3 or TRBV12-4 with TRBJ2-5; D is unclear. V was trimmed by 5 bases and J by 4 bases, leaving 17 bases between them. The CDR3 runs to 15 residues. The CDR3 DNA reads as TGTGCCAGCAGTCTTCGGGCTCTAGTTGGAGAGACCCAGTACTTC. This encodes CASSLRALVGETQYF.

By its share, this clonotype is medium-sized (0.01 to 0.1%). V gene TRBV2 combines with J gene TRBJ1-1; D may be TRBD1 (6 bases). Germline lookup yields CDR1 SNHLY and CDR2 FYNNEI. Trimming pared 6 bases from V and 1 base from J, leaving 12 bases between. The CDR3 length is 14 residues. CDR3 DNA: TGTGCCAGCAGCAAACAGGGCGAGAACACTGAAGCTTTCTTT. The encoded protein is CASSKQGENTEAFF.